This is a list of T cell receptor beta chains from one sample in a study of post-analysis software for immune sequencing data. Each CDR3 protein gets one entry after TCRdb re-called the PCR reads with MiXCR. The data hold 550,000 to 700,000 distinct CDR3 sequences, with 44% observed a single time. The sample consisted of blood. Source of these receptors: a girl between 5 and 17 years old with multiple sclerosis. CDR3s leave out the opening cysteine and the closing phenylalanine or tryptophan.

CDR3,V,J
ASSFGSSGRAPREQY,TRBV6-2/TRBV6-3,TRBJ2-7
ASSLDVGNIQY,TRBV12-3/TRBV12-4,TRBJ2-4
ASSYGPSSGETQY,TRBV5-1,TRBJ2-5
ASSLGVGKPQH,TRBV6-6,TRBJ1-5
AISESLGGVYEQY,TRBV10-3,TRBJ2-7
ASSLGAMQGYT,TRBV7-9,TRBJ1-2
ASSLDGNEQF,TRBV5-1,TRBJ2-1
ASSFTSPLAGEYEQY,TRBV12-3/TRBV12-4,TRBJ2-7
SVNPKDTQY,TRBV29-1,TRBJ2-3
ASGPEVGGYNEQF,TRBV7-6,TRBJ2-1
ASSASLTGYNEQF,TRBV5-1,TRBJ2-1
ASSLGAVAGADEQF,TRBV5-1,TRBJ2-1
ASSPVSQYQETQY,TRBV5-1,TRBJ2-5
ASSQQTDQPQH,TRBV4-2,TRBJ1-5
ASRASGGSGTQY,TRBV12-3/TRBV12-4,TRBJ2-5
ASSPTGSYEQY,TRBV6-6,TRBJ2-7
SVGKVNGYT,TRBV29-1,TRBJ1-2